A selection of T cell receptor beta chains follows, all from one sample in a study of identical twins. From the 5' RACE reads, TCRdb called clonotypes with MiXCR, one entry per CDR3 protein. The sample consists of hundreds of thousands of distinct CDR3 sequences, over 8.5% of them appearing once. This sample was also put to use in a study of yellow fever vaccine responses in identical twins.

Specimen: PBMCs. These receptors originate from a woman younger than 35 in good health. The CDR3 runs from the conserved cysteine through the conserved F or W. The order of the fields is clone size, D gene, V gene, J gene, CDR3 DNA, CDR3 protein. D genes are given only for firm matches. Size tells how often a clone was seen (once, few, many) or the class of an expanded clone, and some rows leave it out.

size: many; D: -; V: TRBV7-2; J: TRBJ2-2; DNA: TGTGCCAGCAGCTTAGTTGCTAGCTTGAACACCGGGGAGCTGTTTTTT; CDR3: CASSLVASLNTGELFF
size: many; D: -; V: TRBV6-4; J: TRBJ2-1; DNA: TGTGCCAGCAGTGACCTTTCGGGGGAGCAGTTCTTC; CDR3: CASSDLSGEQFF
size: few; D: TRBD2; V: TRBV7-2; J: TRBJ2-3; DNA: TGTGCCAGCAGCTTCTCCGGGACTAGCGGCACAGATACGCAGTATTTT; CDR3: CASSFSGTSGTDTQYF
size: -; D: TRBD2; V: TRBV12-3/TRBV12-4; J: TRBJ2-7; DNA: TGTGCCAGCAGAGACGGGAGGGGCTCCTACGAGCAGTACTTC; CDR3: CASRDGRGSYEQYF
size: -; D: TRBD2; V: TRBV11-1; J: TRBJ2-1; DNA: TGTGCCAGCAGCTTAGCGTCCGGGGGAGGGCCTGCCTTCAATGAGCAGTTCTTC; CDR3: CASSLASGGGPAFNEQFF
size: many; D: -; V: TRBV29-1; J: TRBJ2-1; DNA: TGCAGCGTCGCTGACGTGAGGTACAATGAGCAGTTCTTC; CDR3: CSVADVRYNEQFF
size: -; D: -; V: TRBV4-3; J: TRBJ2-2; DNA: TGCGCCAGCAGCCAAGAGCTGTACGGTAGGGGCGGGGAGCTGTTTTTT; CDR3: CASSQELYGRGGELFF
size: many; D: -; V: TRBV6-1; J: TRBJ2-1; DNA: TGTGCCAGCAGTCCCACCGGACTTTTTAACTCCTACAATGAGCAGTTCTTC; CDR3: CASSPTGLFNSYNEQFF
size: few; D: TRBD1; V: TRBV28; J: TRBJ2-7; DNA: TGTGCCAGCGAAACAGGGGGTGGGGACGAGCAGTACTTC; CDR3: CASETGGGDEQYF
size: -; D: -; V: TRBV28; J: TRBJ2-7; DNA: TGTGCCAGCAGTTTATACGACAACTACGAGCAGTACTTC; CDR3: CASSLYDNYEQYF
size: few; D: -; V: TRBV20-1; J: TRBJ1-1; DNA: TGCAGTGCTAGTATTGGGAGTACTGAAGCTTTCTTT; CDR3: CSASIGSTEAFF
size: few; D: TRBD2; V: TRBV4-1; J: TRBJ2-1; DNA: TGCGCCAGCAGCCAAGAAGGACTAGCGGGATCCAATGAGCAGTTCTTC; CDR3: CASSQEGLAGSNEQFF
size: many; D: TRBD1; V: TRBV7-9; J: TRBJ2-3; DNA: TGTGCCAGCAGCTTATTGTCCGGACAGGGGACAGATACGCAGTATTTT; CDR3: CASSLLSGQGTDTQYF
size: once; D: TRBD1; V: TRBV9; J: TRBJ1-4; DNA: TGTGCCAGCAGCGTAGTTGGAGGGGGCATAGAAAAACTGTTTTTT; CDR3: CASSVVGGGIEKLFF
size: -; D: -; V: TRBV3-1; J: TRBJ1-1; DNA: TGTGCCAGCAGCCAAATGATGAACACTGAAGCTTTCTTT; CDR3: CASSQMMNTEAFF
size: -; D: -; V: TRBV6-4; J: TRBJ2-1; DNA: TGTGCCAGCAGTGACTCGGAGGGGGTCCCCTACAATGAGCAGTTCTTC; CDR3: CASSDSEGVPYNEQFF
size: many; D: -; V: TRBV25-1; J: TRBJ1-4; DNA: TGTGCCAGCAAGGCCAGTGGAGTTGAAAAACTGTTTTTT; CDR3: CASKASGVEKLFF
size: -; D: TRBD2; V: TRBV10-1; J: TRBJ2-1; DNA: TGCGCCAGCAGTGAAGCCGCTAGCGGGAGGGGGAATGAGCAGTTCTTC; CDR3: CASSEAASGRGNEQFF
size: -; D: TRBD1; V: TRBV14; J: TRBJ2-5; DNA: TGTGCCAGCAGCCAAGTAACAGGGGGCTGGCAAGAGACCCAGTACTTC; CDR3: CASSQVTGGWQETQYF
size: -; D: -; V: TRBV27; J: TRBJ2-3; DNA: TGTGCCAGCAGCCAAGAGGGGTTTTACACAGATACGCAGTATTTT; CDR3: CASSQEGFYTDTQYF
size: -; D: -; V: TRBV20-1; J: TRBJ2-3; DNA: TGCAGTGCTAGAAAATCAGGGGGGACTTCAGATACGCAGTATTTT; CDR3: CSARKSGGTSDTQYF
size: -; D: TRBD2; V: TRBV5-6; J: TRBJ2-3; DNA: TGTGCCAGCAGCCCGGGACTAGTTGTGTTCACGGATACGCAGTATTTT; CDR3: CASSPGLVVFTDTQYF
size: -; D: TRBD1; V: TRBV2; J: TRBJ2-5; DNA: TGTGCCAGCAGCCGGGACAGGGACGAGGAGACCCAGTACTTC; CDR3: CASSRDRDEETQYF
size: -; D: -; V: TRBV19; J: TRBJ2-7; DNA: TGTGCCAGTAGTGCCCTAACTAGCCTAGAGCCCTACGAGCAGTACTTC; CDR3: CASSALTSLEPYEQYF
size: few; D: -; V: TRBV5-5; J: TRBJ1-1; DNA: TGTGCCAGCATTGAGAGGGTGAACACTGAAGCTTTCTTT; CDR3: CASIERVNTEAFF
size: few; D: TRBD2; V: TRBV6-5; J: TRBJ2-5; DNA: TGTGCCAGCAGTTGGGGGGGGAGCCAAGAGACCCAGTACTTC; CDR3: CASSWGGSQETQYF
size: -; D: -; V: TRBV24-1; J: TRBJ2-7; DNA: TGTGCCACCAGTGATAACCGGGACGGTTACGAGCAGTACTTC; CDR3: CATSDNRDGYEQYF
size: few; D: -; V: TRBV12-3/TRBV12-4; J: TRBJ2-2; DNA: TGTGCCAGCAGTGGGCCCGGGGGGCTAGCCGGGGAGCTGTTTTTT; CDR3: CASSGPGGLAGELFF
size: few; D: TRBD2; V: TRBV18; J: TRBJ2-1; DNA: TGTGCCAGCTCACCAAGCGCCCGCCGAGGACTAGCGGGTACTAGCCCCTACAATGAGCAGTTCTTC; CDR3: CASSPSARRGLAGTSPYNEQFF
size: many; D: -; V: TRBV10-3; J: TRBJ2-2; DNA: TGTGCCATCAGTGAGTTGGGGACTGCCGACACCGGGGAGCTGTTTTTT; CDR3: CAISELGTADTGELFF
size: many; D: -; V: TRBV7-2; J: TRBJ1-1; DNA: TGTGCCAGCAGCCCAGTAGGGACTGAAGCTTTCTTT; CDR3: CASSPVGTEAFF
size: few; D: -; V: TRBV19; J: TRBJ1-5; DNA: TGTGCCAGTAGCTTCCGAAACGGCAATCAGCCCCAGCATTTT; CDR3: CASSFRNGNQPQHF
size: few; D: -; V: TRBV2; J: TRBJ2-7; DNA: TGTGCCAGCATAGGACAGTCAAGCTCCTACGAGCAGTACTTC; CDR3: CASIGQSSSYEQYF
size: -; D: -; V: TRBV5-1; J: TRBJ2-1; DNA: TGCGCCAGCAGCTTGGTTCAGGGTAGCAACAATGAGCAGTTCTTC; CDR3: CASSLVQGSNNEQFF
size: many; D: -; V: TRBV12-3/TRBV12-4; J: TRBJ1-1; DNA: TGTGCCAGCAGTTTCGGGACAACTGAAGCTTTCTTT; CDR3: CASSFGTTEAFF
size: many; D: -; V: TRBV6-1; J: TRBJ2-3; DNA: TGTGCCAGCAGCCGACTAGTGGCAGAGACAGATACGCAGTATTTT; CDR3: CASSRLVAETDTQYF
size: -; D: TRBD1; V: TRBV15; J: TRBJ2-1; DNA: TGTGCCACCAGCAGAGTAGGACAGGGGCCCTCTAAGGGAGCGGGATCCTACAATGAGCAGTTCTTC; CDR3: CATSRVGQGPSKGAGSYNEQFF
size: -; D: -; V: TRBV11-2; J: TRBJ2-1; DNA: TGTGCCAGCAGCTTAGGTTATGCAGACATGAGCTCCTACAATGAGCAGTTCTTC; CDR3: CASSLGYADMSSYNEQFF
size: few; D: -; V: TRBV7-2; J: TRBJ2-5; DNA: TGTGCCAGCAGCCCATCGCAGCAAGAGACCCAGTACTTC; CDR3: CASSPSQQETQYF
size: -; D: TRBD1; V: TRBV29-1; J: TRBJ2-7; DNA: TGCAGCGCCCGCGCTATTCTGAAGGGACAGGGGGAGGGGACTAGGGTTGTGCAGTACTTC; CDR3: CSARAILKGQGEGTRVVQYF
size: few; D: TRBD2; V: TRBV5-5; J: TRBJ2-1; DNA: TGTGCCAGCAGCCCCTACGCGGGAGGGAGGGGGAATGAGCAGTTCTTC; CDR3: CASSPYAGGRGNEQFF